This T cell receptor beta chain was sequenced during a study of blood T cells in healthy people across ages. The second PCR ran about 7 to 12 cycles with a sample-barcoded 5' primer and J-beta primers. From the 5' RACE reads, TCRdb called clonotypes with MiXCR, one entry per CDR3 protein. The sample shows hundreds of thousands of distinct CDR3 sequences, 45% to 70% of them seen only once. On this clonotype: The junction departs from the called germline gene at one end, perhaps through a read error.

The germline CDR1 and CDR2 sequences are LGHNA and YSLEER. This CDR3 is 16 amino acids long. This TCR was recovered from a man in his forties in good health. The J gene is TRBJ2-7, the V gene TRBV4-3, with 8 bases that match TRBD2. Sequencing used blood. CDR3 sequence (DNA): TGCGCCAGCAGCCAAGGGTCGGGACTAGGGTCCTACGGGCAGTACTTC. This codes for CASSQGSGLGSYGQYF.